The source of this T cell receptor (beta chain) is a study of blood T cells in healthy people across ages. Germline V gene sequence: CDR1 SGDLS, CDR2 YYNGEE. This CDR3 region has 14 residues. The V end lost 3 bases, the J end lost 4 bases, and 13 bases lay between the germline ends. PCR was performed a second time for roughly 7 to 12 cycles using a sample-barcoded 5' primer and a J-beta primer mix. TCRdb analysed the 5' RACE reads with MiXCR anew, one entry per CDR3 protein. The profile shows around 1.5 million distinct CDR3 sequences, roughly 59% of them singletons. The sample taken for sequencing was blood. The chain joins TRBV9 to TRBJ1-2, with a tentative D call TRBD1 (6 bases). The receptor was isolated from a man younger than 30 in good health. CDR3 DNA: TGTGCCAGCAGCGGCCCTGACAGGCCCTATGGCTACACCTTC. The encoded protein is CASSGPDRPYGYTF.